The clone carrying this T cell receptor (beta chain) came up many times. Its cognate antigen is unknown. The source of the sample is a study of CD8 T cells in ankylosing spondylitis. Study outcomes and limitations: A motif in TCR beta, a set of eight or nine highly homologous variants, appeared characteristic of ankylosing spondylitis blood. Disease-linked clones were reportedly significantly enriched in matched ankylosing spondylitis synovial fluid. CD8+ by phenotype, disease-linked clones were relatively rare in peripheral blood.

Library preparation for TCR beta used quantitative 5'-RACE with molecular barcodes. TCRdb ran MiXCR on the 5' RACE reads and lists one entry per CDR3 protein. The repertoire includes fewer than 550,000 distinct CDR3 sequences, approximately 5% of them detected once, and around 3.6% sits in the top ten. The origin of this receptor is a male donor with ankylosing spondylitis. The sample comprised blood, either unsorted or a sorted T cell fraction (not recorded which).

CDR3 bases: TGTGCCAGCAGCGGGGGACCGACCTATGGCTACACCTTC. Its translation is CASSGGPTYGYTF. The chain links TRBV9 to TRBJ1-2; TRBD1 might be the D (5 bases). Germline V gene sequence: CDR1 SGDLS, CDR2 YYNGEE. This CDR3 is 13 amino acids long. Trimming removed 3 bases from V and 4 bases from J, with 10 bases in between.